A selection of T cell receptor beta chains follows, all from one sample in a study of CD8 T cells in Susac syndrome. TCRdb reprocessed the immunoSEQ multiplex PCR reads with MiXCR, giving one entry per CDR3 protein. This sample has 150,000 to 200,000 distinct CDR3 sequences; 95% occur once, and the top ten carry around 0.16%. Source material: CD8+ T cells from PBMCs. These receptors originate from a human donor with Susac syndrome. Both conserved end residues are part of each CDR3. The D gene is left open where the match is weak. Expanded clones get a size class; other rows say once, few or many, or leave the size out.

TRBD1,NA,TRBV29-1,TRBJ1-2,TGCAGCGTTGAATACCCAAAACCGACGACAGGGAACTATGGCTACACCTTC,CSVEYPKPTTGNYGYTF
TRBD2,NA,TRBV29-1,TRBJ2-3,TGCAGCGTTGCCCCCAGCGGGAGTGGTGGAGATACGCAGTATTTT,CSVAPSGSGGDTQYF
TRBD1,NA,TRBV10-2,TRBJ1-3,TGCGCCAGCAGGACAGGGGACGATTGGGAAAACACCATATATTTT,CASRTGDDWENTIYF
NA,NA,TRBV6-5,TRBJ1-1,TGTGCCAGCAGTTACGGGGTATATGCCACTGAAGCTTTCTTT,CASSYGVYATEAFF
NA,NA,TRBV2,TRBJ2-5,TGTGCCAGCAGTGAGCAGGCATCGCAGGGGACCCAGTACTTC,CASSEQASQGTQYF
NA,NA,TRBV9,TRBJ2-1,TGTGCCAGCAGCGTAGTCGGACGGCCCTCCTACAATGAGCAGTTCTTC,CASSVVGRPSYNEQFF
TRBD2,NA,TRBV6-5,TRBJ2-2,TGTGCCAGCAGACGCGGGGGGGCTAACACCGGGGAGCTGTTTTTT,CASRRGGANTGELFF
NA,NA,TRBV30,TRBJ2-2,TGTGCCTGGAGTAGGGGGGCCGGGGAGCTGTTTTTT,CAWSRGAGELFF
TRBD1,NA,TRBV19,TRBJ1-6,TGTGCCAGTAGGCCCGTACAGGGGGCTCGGTCACCCCTCCACTTT,CASRPVQGARSPLHF
TRBD2,NA,TRBV5-4,TRBJ2-5,TGTGCCAGCAGCTTTTCCCAGAGGGAGGGAGAGACCCAGTACTTC,CASSFSQREGETQYF
NA,NA,TRBV20-1,TRBJ1-6,TGCAGTGCTAGACTACGGACAGTCTCCTATAATTCACCCCTCCACTTT,CSARLRTVSYNSPLHF
NA,NA,TRBV19,TRBJ1-2,TGTGCCAGTAGTACCAAACGGGGCCCCTATGGCTACACCTTC,CASSTKRGPYGYTF
TRBD2,few,TRBV20-1,TRBJ2-3,TGCAGCGGAGCGGGAGGCACTCGCACAGATACGCAGTATTTT,CSGAGGTRTDTQYF
NA,few,TRBV29-1,TRBJ2-3,TGCAGCGTTGAACTGAACTTAGCCCTTAGCACAGATACGCAGTATTTT,CSVELNLALSTDTQYF
NA,once,TRBV4-2,TRBJ2-5,TGTGCCAGCAGCCAAGATTGGGGGGACGAGACCCAGTACTTC,CASSQDWGDETQYF
NA,NA,TRBV5-1,TRBJ1-2,TGCGCCAGCAGCTTGAGCAGCCCTTTGAATGGCTACACCTTC,CASSLSSPLNGYTF
NA,NA,TRBV6-5,TRBJ1-2,TGTGCCAGCAGTCAATTTATGCGTACCGGCTACACCTTC,CASSQFMRTGYTF
NA,NA,TRBV24-1,TRBJ1-6,TGTGCCACCAGTGATTTGCGAGGGGGAGATTCACCCCTCCACTTT,CATSDLRGGDSPLHF
NA,NA,TRBV5-1,TRBJ1-4,TGCGCCAGCAGCTTGACCCGGGGAGGGGAAAAACTGTTTTTT,CASSLTRGGEKLFF
TRBD2,NA,TRBV28,TRBJ2-3,TGTGCCAGCAGTTTGGAACTAGCGGGAGATACGCAGTATTTT,CASSLELAGDTQYF
NA,NA,TRBV2,TRBJ1-2,TGTGCCAGCAGTGAAGCTCAAAAGGGGTTCGGCTACACCTTC,CASSEAQKGFGYTF
NA,many,TRBV11-2,TRBJ2-3,TGTGCCAGCAGCCCTAGCACAGATACGCAGTATTTT,CASSPSTDTQYF
NA,NA,TRBV5-1,TRBJ2-7,TGCGCCAGCAGCCTCCGTGGGGGCCCCTCCTACGAGCAGTACTTC,CASSLRGGPSYEQYF
TRBD2,once,TRBV4-1,TRBJ2-7,TGCGCCAGCAGCCAGGGAGCGGGAGCAGACTACGAGCAGTACTTC,CASSQGAGADYEQYF
TRBD1,once,TRBV7-9,TRBJ2-1,TGTGCCAGCAGCCCGGGACAGGGGGCGCGTATTGAGCAGTTCTTC,CASSPGQGARIEQFF
NA,NA,TRBV6-5,TRBJ2-5,TGTGCCAGCAGTTACACCGGGGAGACCCAGTACTTC,CASSYTGETQYF
TRBD1,once,TRBV5-4,TRBJ2-7,TGTGCCAGCAGCTTCGGGACAGGTACCTACGAGCAGTACTTC,CASSFGTGTYEQYF
TRBD1,few,TRBV12-3/TRBV12-4,TRBJ2-7,TGTGCCAGCAGTTTGACAGGGGGAACCTACGAGCAGTACTTC,CASSLTGGTYEQYF
NA,NA,TRBV7-8,TRBJ1-3,TGTGCCAGCAGCCGCAGTACGGGTGGAGGCTCGTTCGGAAACACCATATATTTT,CASSRSTGGGSFGNTIYF
NA,NA,TRBV24-1,TRBJ2-3,TGTGCCACCAGTAGACAGACAGATACGCAGTATTTT,CATSRQTDTQYF
NA,once,TRBV12-3/TRBV12-4,TRBJ2-7,TGTGCCAGCAGTTTGAGGGGCCCTAGGCGTAAAAGCTCCTACGAGCAGTACTTC,CASSLRGPRRKSSYEQYF
NA,NA,TRBV2,TRBJ2-3,TGTGCCAGCTCCCTTGGAAATACGCAGTATTTT,CASSLGNTQYF
TRBD1,NA,TRBV30,TRBJ1-4,TGTGCCTGGAGCAAGGGACAGGGCAATGAAAAACTGTTTTTT,CAWSKGQGNEKLFF
NA,NA,TRBV11-2,TRBJ2-1,TGTGCCAGCCACAGCGACAATGAGCAGTTCTTC,CASHSDNEQFF
TRBD2,NA,TRBV5-1,TRBJ2-7,TGCGCCAGCAGCTTACGACTTGGGCAGCGGGATGAGCAGTACTTC,CASSLRLGQRDEQYF
TRBD1,NA,TRBV6-6,TRBJ1-1,TGTGCCAGCAGTGATCAGGGACAGGGTATCACTGAAGCTTTCTTT,CASSDQGQGITEAFF
TRBD2,NA,TRBV7-8,TRBJ2-5,TGTGCCAGCAGCATACATAGCGGGAGGGCCCAAGAGACCCAGTACTTC,CASSIHSGRAQETQYF
NA,once,TRBV12-3/TRBV12-4,TRBJ2-1,TGTGCCAGCAATTGGGGGGGCAGCTACAATGAGCAGTTCTTC,CASNWGGSYNEQFF
NA,NA,TRBV5-6,TRBJ2-1,TGTGCCAGCAGCTTGGGGGGGCGTGAGCAGTTCTTC,CASSLGGREQFF
NA,NA,TRBV15,TRBJ2-3,TGTGCCACCAGCAGAGATCAGGGAGCGGGTCTCACAGATACGCAGTATTTT,CATSRDQGAGLTDTQYF
TRBD1,NA,TRBV25-1,TRBJ2-5,TGTGCCAGCAGTGACTGGGGGACAGCCCAAACAAATAGGGAGACCCAGTACTTC,CASSDWGTAQTNRETQYF
TRBD2,NA,TRBV12-3/TRBV12-4,TRBJ2-1,TGTGCCAGCAGTCCTACTAGCGGGGGGGCCTACTTTCAGTTCTTC,CASSPTSGGAYFQFF
NA,NA,TRBV19,TRBJ1-1,TGTGCCAGTAGTATAGTGGGAACAGGGCTTACTGAAGCTTTCTTT,CASSIVGTGLTEAFF
NA,NA,TRBV7-3,TRBJ1-2,TGTGCCAGCAGCTTATCGACAGTAGACAAAAGCTTCTATGGCTACACCTTC,CASSLSTVDKSFYGYTF
TRBD2,NA,TRBV20-1,TRBJ2-5,TGCAGTGCTTCGCGCTCGAGGCGGGGGGCTGAAGAAGAGACCCAGTACTTC,CSASRSRRGAEEETQYF
TRBD2,NA,TRBV27,TRBJ2-1,TGTGCCAGCAGTTGGTCTAGCGGGGGCCTTTTCAACAATGAGCAGTTCTTC,CASSWSSGGLFNNEQFF
NA,NA,TRBV27,TRBJ2-7,TGTGCCAGCAGTTTATCTTACAGTGACGAGCAGTACTTC,CASSLSYSDEQYF
TRBD1,NA,TRBV6-1,TRBJ1-6,TGTGCCAGCAGTCCAACCGGGACAGGAGAGATTAATTCACCCCTCCACTTT,CASSPTGTGEINSPLHF
NA,NA,TRBV9,TRBJ1-1,TGTGCCAGCAGCGGAGGGGGTTTGAACACTGAAGCTTTCTTT,CASSGGGLNTEAFF
NA,NA,TRBV7-3,TRBJ1-2,TGTGCCAGCAGCCCTGTGGGCGGGTCTAACTATGGCTACACCTTC,CASSPVGGSNYGYTF
NA,few,TRBV13,TRBJ2-7,TGTGCCAGCAGCTCCCTCTACGAGCAGTACTTC,CASSSLYEQYF
NA,NA,TRBV7-3,TRBJ2-2,TGTGCCAGCAGGAAAGGGGGTTACACCGGGGAGCTGTTTTTT,CASRKGGYTGELFF
TRBD1,NA,TRBV9,TRBJ2-7,TGTGCCAGCAGCGTGGGACAGGGAAAAGACGAGCAGTACTTC,CASSVGQGKDEQYF
NA,NA,TRBV11-1,TRBJ2-4,TGTGCCAGCAGCTTTGAGCTTATGAACATTCAGTACTTC,CASSFELMNIQYF
TRBD2,NA,TRBV15,TRBJ2-1,TGTGCCACCAGCAGAGATTTTGTTGTGGTAGCGGGACGTCTTCGTGAGCAGTTCTTC,CATSRDFVVVAGRLREQFF
NA,NA,TRBV30,TRBJ1-1,TGTGCCTGGAACCCCGGGGGGACTGAAGCTTTCTTT,CAWNPGGTEAFF
NA,NA,TRBV12-3/TRBV12-4,TRBJ2-7,TGTGCCAGCAGTTCCCCCGGGACGGGCTCCTACGAGCAGTACTTC,CASSSPGTGSYEQYF
NA,NA,TRBV7-9,TRBJ1-5,TGTGCCAGCAGCGACCCAGGGGAGCCCAATCAGCCCCAGCATTTT,CASSDPGEPNQPQHF
TRBD1,NA,TRBV13,TRBJ1-5,TGTGCCTCCGGCCAGGGGGCGAACCGGAATCAGCCCCAGCATTTT,CASGQGANRNQPQHF